This T cell receptor beta chain was sequenced during a study of T cells after yellow fever vaccination. TCRdb reprocessed the 5' RACE reads via MiXCR and lists one record per CDR3 protein. The data hold more than 25,000 distinct CDR3 sequences, with 4.5% to 7% observed a single time. The germline V and J ends were trimmed by 3 bases and 1 base, with 13 bases remaining between them. This CDR3 is built from 15 residues. The germline CDR1 and CDR2 sequences are SEHNR and FQNEAQ (reference sequence). This clonotype was seen at least ten times. The chain carries TRBV7-9 and TRBJ2-7; no firm D call. The sample here was PBMCs, either bulk or a sorted T-cell subset (CD4+, CD8+, memory, or dextramer-sorted; not recorded which), taken 15 days after the yellow fever booster vaccination. The clonotype was recovered from a man aged 25 to 45 who received the YFV17D yellow fever vaccine. This CDR3 is CASSFRSGLSYEQYF. The CDR3, as DNA: TGTGCCAGCAGCTTCCGATCGGGCCTATCCTACGAGCAGTACTTC.